Listed below are T cell receptor beta chains from one sample, sequenced in a study of immune evolution from preneoplasia to lung adenocarcinoma. This table comes from immunoSEQ multiplex PCR, and its TCRdb copy is limited to in-frame clones, with some not included. The sample comprises several thousand clones, 77% of which are singletons, and 6% to 8% rests with the top ten. The sample comprised FFPE lung adenocarcinoma in situ tissue. All receptors derive from a person aged 55-80 years with lung adenocarcinoma. CDR3s include the opening cysteine and the closing phenylalanine or tryptophan. Fields, in order: V gene, clone size, J gene, D gene, CDR3 DNA, CDR3 protein. D genes are given only for firm matches. Clone size is shown for a subset of rows, as once, few, many or a class of expanded clone.

V gene: TRBV5-1; clone size: few; J gene: TRBJ2-2; D gene: -; CDR3 DNA: TGCGCCAGCAGCTTGGCGACTAGAATCACCGGGGAGCTGTTTTTT; CDR3 protein: CASSLATRITGELFF
V gene: TRBV28; clone size: -; J gene: TRBJ2-5; D gene: -; CDR3 DNA: TGTGCCAGCAAGTTTCAGGGACTTACCGAAGAGACCCAGTACTTC; CDR3 protein: CASKFQGLTEETQYF
V gene: TRBV20-1; clone size: -; J gene: TRBJ1-2; D gene: -; CDR3 DNA: TGCAGTGCTAGTTACCTGGAGGGCTACACCTTC; CDR3 protein: CSASYLEGYTF
V gene: TRBV19; clone size: -; J gene: TRBJ1-5; D gene: TRBD1; CDR3 DNA: TGTGCCAGTAGCACCGGGACAGCCGCCGGCGATCAGCCCCAGCATTTT; CDR3 protein: CASSTGTAAGDQPQHF
V gene: TRBV27; clone size: -; J gene: TRBJ1-6; D gene: -; CDR3 DNA: TGTGCCAGCAGGTTAGCCCGGACAGCTAATTCACCCCTCCACTTT; CDR3 protein: CASRLARTANSPLHF
V gene: TRBV9; clone size: -; J gene: TRBJ2-1; D gene: TRBD2; CDR3 DNA: TGTGCCAGCAGCGGGAGCGGGGCGCTCTCGAATGAGCAGTTCTTC; CDR3 protein: CASSGSGALSNEQFF
V gene: TRBV9; clone size: -; J gene: TRBJ2-3; D gene: -; CDR3 DNA: TGTGCCAGCAGCGCAGGGGGGACAGATACGCAGTATTTT; CDR3 protein: CASSAGGTDTQYF
V gene: TRBV15; clone size: few; J gene: TRBJ2-1; D gene: TRBD2; CDR3 DNA: TGTGCCACCAGCCTTCGAACAGAGGGAGGGAATGAGCAGTTCTTC; CDR3 protein: CATSLRTEGGNEQFF
V gene: TRBV7-9; clone size: -; J gene: TRBJ1-4; D gene: -; CDR3 DNA: TGTGCCAGCAGCCGAGATGGTAAAGCTAATGAAAAACTGTTTTTT; CDR3 protein: CASSRDGKANEKLFF
V gene: TRBV7-9; clone size: once; J gene: TRBJ1-3; D gene: TRBD1; CDR3 DNA: TGTGCCAGCAGCTCATCCTCCGGGACAGAGAGGGGAAACACCATATATTTT; CDR3 protein: CASSSSSGTERGNTIYF
V gene: TRBV14; clone size: -; J gene: TRBJ2-2; D gene: -; CDR3 DNA: TGTGCCAGCAGCTTAAGGGGGTTGAACACCGGGGAGCTGTTTTTT; CDR3 protein: CASSLRGLNTGELFF
V gene: TRBV6-6; clone size: few; J gene: TRBJ2-1; D gene: -; CDR3 DNA: TGTGCCAGCAGTGAACTCTATGAGCAGTTCTTC; CDR3 protein: CASSELYEQFF
V gene: TRBV6-1; clone size: medium-sized; J gene: TRBJ2-2; D gene: -; CDR3 DNA: TGTGCCAGCAGAGACAGAGAGAACACCGGGGAGCTGTTTTTT; CDR3 protein: CASRDRENTGELFF
V gene: TRBV18; clone size: -; J gene: TRBJ2-6; D gene: -; CDR3 DNA: TGTGCCAGCTCACCGAAATCGGGGGGGGCCAACGTCCTGACTTTC; CDR3 protein: CASSPKSGGANVLTF
V gene: TRBV5-6; clone size: few; J gene: TRBJ2-7; D gene: TRBD2; CDR3 DNA: TGTGCCAGCAGCCCGGGACTAGCGGGGGCACTTCCCTACGAGCAGTACTTC; CDR3 protein: CASSPGLAGALPYEQYF
V gene: TRBV4-2; clone size: few; J gene: TRBJ2-3; D gene: TRBD2; CDR3 DNA: TGTGCCAGCAGCCAAGCCAAGACTAGCGCGGATACGCAGTATTTT; CDR3 protein: CASSQAKTSADTQYF
V gene: TRBV6-5; clone size: few; J gene: TRBJ1-1; D gene: -; CDR3 DNA: TGTGCCAGCAGTCTAGGGATGAGGATGAACACTGAAGCTTTCTTT; CDR3 protein: CASSLGMRMNTEAFF
V gene: TRBV7-8; clone size: medium-sized; J gene: TRBJ1-2; D gene: -; CDR3 DNA: TGTGCCAGCAGCTTAGTTCCCCAGTGGCAGGGTGGAGACTACACCTTC; CDR3 protein: CASSLVPQWQGGDYTF
V gene: TRBV25-1; clone size: -; J gene: TRBJ2-5; D gene: -; CDR3 DNA: TGTGCCAGCAGTGAAGGGGCAGAGCAAGAGACCCAGTACTTC; CDR3 protein: CASSEGAEQETQYF
V gene: TRBV18; clone size: -; J gene: TRBJ1-1; D gene: TRBD1; CDR3 DNA: TGTGCCAGCTCTGGCAGGGGGCGAAACACTGAAGCTTTCTTT; CDR3 protein: CASSGRGRNTEAFF
V gene: TRBV4-3; clone size: few; J gene: TRBJ2-7; D gene: TRBD1; CDR3 DNA: TGCGCCAGCAGCCAAGGGGCCCTAACAGGGGGCCATACCTACGAGCAGTACTTC; CDR3 protein: CASSQGALTGGHTYEQYF
V gene: TRBV14; clone size: once; J gene: TRBJ2-1; D gene: -; CDR3 DNA: TGTGCCAGCAGTCCAAGCACGGCCGCAGGATCCTACAATGAGCAGTTCTTC; CDR3 protein: CASSPSTAAGSYNEQFF
V gene: TRBV29-1; clone size: -; J gene: TRBJ2-5; D gene: -; CDR3 DNA: TGCAGCGTTGATTGGCAGGGGTTCCAAGAGACCCAGTACTTC; CDR3 protein: CSVDWQGFQETQYF
V gene: TRBV4-2; clone size: -; J gene: TRBJ1-1; D gene: -; CDR3 DNA: TGTGCCAGCAGCCAAGATATGACTGAAGCTTTCTTT; CDR3 protein: CASSQDMTEAFF
V gene: TRBV7-2; clone size: -; J gene: TRBJ1-2; D gene: TRBD1; CDR3 DNA: TGTGCCAGCAGCTTAGAAGGACAGGGAGACTATGGCTACACCTTC; CDR3 protein: CASSLEGQGDYGYTF
V gene: TRBV6-4; clone size: -; J gene: TRBJ2-4; D gene: TRBD2; CDR3 DNA: TGTGCCAGCAGTGAAGAGGCTAGCGGGGGCCGGGTTCAGTACTTC; CDR3 protein: CASSEEASGGRVQYF
V gene: TRBV7-9; clone size: -; J gene: TRBJ2-1; D gene: TRBD1; CDR3 DNA: TGTGCCAGCAGCCGTATCGGGACAGAGGATAGTGAGCAGTTCTTC; CDR3 protein: CASSRIGTEDSEQFF
V gene: TRBV6-6; clone size: -; J gene: TRBJ2-7; D gene: -; CDR3 DNA: TGTGCCAGCATTGGCAGCTCCTACGAGCAGTACTTC; CDR3 protein: CASIGSSYEQYF
V gene: TRBV10-1; clone size: -; J gene: TRBJ2-1; D gene: -; CDR3 DNA: TGCGCCAGCAGCCGGGCGGGGCGGTTTGATGAGCAGTTCTTC; CDR3 protein: CASSRAGRFDEQFF
V gene: TRBV7-2; clone size: once; J gene: TRBJ2-5; D gene: -; CDR3 DNA: TGTGCCAGCAGCACAAGCGGAGTGGAGACCCAGTACTTC; CDR3 protein: CASSTSGVETQYF
V gene: TRBV6-1; clone size: few; J gene: TRBJ2-7; D gene: -; CDR3 DNA: TGTGCCAGCACCCGAGGGGGGGGGCCCTACGAGCAGTACTTC; CDR3 protein: CASTRGGGPYEQYF
V gene: TRBV14; clone size: few; J gene: TRBJ2-3; D gene: TRBD2; CDR3 DNA: TGTGCCAGCAGTCCCTTAGGGACTAGGACAGATACGCAGTATTTT; CDR3 protein: CASSPLGTRTDTQYF
V gene: TRBV11-1; clone size: -; J gene: TRBJ2-1; D gene: TRBD2; CDR3 DNA: TGTGCCAGCAGCTGGCCTTCGGGGGGGGACCCCTACAATGAGCAGTTCTTC; CDR3 protein: CASSWPSGGDPYNEQFF
V gene: TRBV29-1; clone size: -; J gene: TRBJ2-1; D gene: -; CDR3 DNA: TGCAGCGTTGGCCTAGCGAGTGAGCAGTTCTTC; CDR3 protein: CSVGLASEQFF
V gene: TRBV11-3; clone size: large; J gene: TRBJ2-2; D gene: -; CDR3 DNA: TGTGCCAGCAGCTCAGTTACCACCGGGGAGCTGTTTTTT; CDR3 protein: CASSSVTTGELFF
V gene: TRBV5-4; clone size: -; J gene: TRBJ1-2; D gene: -; CDR3 DNA: TGTGCCAGCAGCTTTGGGGTGGGAGATGGCTACACCTTC; CDR3 protein: CASSFGVGDGYTF
V gene: TRBV11-3; clone size: -; J gene: TRBJ1-1; D gene: -; CDR3 DNA: TGTGCCAGCAGCCGAGGGATGGACAGCACTGAAGCTTTCTTT; CDR3 protein: CASSRGMDSTEAFF
V gene: TRBV11-2; clone size: -; J gene: TRBJ2-7; D gene: TRBD2; CDR3 DNA: TGTGCCAGCAGCTTAGATGGGCGGGAGTCTGAGTACTTC; CDR3 protein: CASSLDGRESEYF
V gene: TRBV7-9; clone size: -; J gene: TRBJ2-1; D gene: TRBD2; CDR3 DNA: TGTGCCAGCAGCTCCCCTAGCGGAAGCTCCTACAATGAGCAGTTCTTC; CDR3 protein: CASSSPSGSSYNEQFF
V gene: TRBV28; clone size: -; J gene: TRBJ2-7; D gene: -; CDR3 DNA: TGTGCCAGCAAGGAAGAGTTCTACGAGCAGTACTTC; CDR3 protein: CASKEEFYEQYF
V gene: TRBV12-5; clone size: -; J gene: TRBJ2-1; D gene: -; CDR3 DNA: TGTGCTAGTGGTTGGGGGGGCCTGTTGAGGGAGCAGTTCTTC; CDR3 protein: CASGWGGLLREQFF
V gene: TRBV2; clone size: once; J gene: TRBJ1-4; D gene: TRBD1; CDR3 DNA: TGTGCCAGCAGTGAAGAGGCAGGGGGCAACGAAAAACTGTTTTTT; CDR3 protein: CASSEEAGGNEKLFF
V gene: TRBV7-8; clone size: -; J gene: TRBJ1-1; D gene: -; CDR3 DNA: TGTGCCAGCAGCTCCGGGACGGCGAACACTGAAGCTTTCTTT; CDR3 protein: CASSSGTANTEAFF
V gene: TRBV6-1; clone size: -; J gene: TRBJ1-1; D gene: -; CDR3 DNA: TGTGCCAGCAGTTATGGGGGGAACACTGAAGCTTTCTTT; CDR3 protein: CASSYGGNTEAFF
V gene: TRBV28; clone size: -; J gene: TRBJ1-2; D gene: -; CDR3 DNA: TGTGCCAGCCGGCCATTGGGGAACTATGGCTACACCTTC; CDR3 protein: CASRPLGNYGYTF
V gene: TRBV4-1; clone size: -; J gene: TRBJ2-3; D gene: -; CDR3 DNA: TGCGCCAGCAGCCAGGAAGACTACCCTTACACAGATACGCAGTATTTT; CDR3 protein: CASSQEDYPYTDTQYF
V gene: TRBV2; clone size: -; J gene: TRBJ2-5; D gene: -; CDR3 DNA: TGTGCCAGCATGGAAAGACGGGGGAGGGAGACCCAGTACTTC; CDR3 protein: CASMERRGRETQYF
V gene: TRBV9; clone size: -; J gene: TRBJ1-2; D gene: -; CDR3 DNA: TGTGCCAGCAGCGTACGGACGGACTATGGCTACACCTTC; CDR3 protein: CASSVRTDYGYTF
V gene: TRBV15; clone size: -; J gene: TRBJ1-5; D gene: -; CDR3 DNA: TGTGCCACCAGCAAAGGAATAGCGGGCAATCAGCCCCAGCATTTT; CDR3 protein: CATSKGIAGNQPQHF
V gene: TRBV5-4; clone size: medium-sized; J gene: TRBJ2-3; D gene: -; CDR3 DNA: TGTGCCAGCAGCTTAGATAGCACAGATACGCAGTATTTT; CDR3 protein: CASSLDSTDTQYF
V gene: TRBV27; clone size: few; J gene: TRBJ2-3; D gene: -; CDR3 DNA: TGTGCCAGCAGTTCTTTCACAGATACGCAGTATTTT; CDR3 protein: CASSSFTDTQYF
V gene: TRBV11-3; clone size: -; J gene: TRBJ2-1; D gene: -; CDR3 DNA: TGTGCCAGCAGCCGAACAGGGTCCAACTACAATGAGCAGTTCTTC; CDR3 protein: CASSRTGSNYNEQFF
V gene: TRBV4-1; clone size: -; J gene: TRBJ2-3; D gene: TRBD2; CDR3 DNA: TGCGCCAGCAGCCGGAGGGCGGGGGACGCCACAGATACGCAGTATTTT; CDR3 protein: CASSRRAGDATDTQYF
V gene: TRBV2; clone size: -; J gene: TRBJ1-2; D gene: -; CDR3 DNA: TGTGCCAGCAGTGAGGACAGCCGACCTAACTATGGCTACACCTTC; CDR3 protein: CASSEDSRPNYGYTF
V gene: TRBV7-2; clone size: few; J gene: TRBJ1-5; D gene: -; CDR3 DNA: TGTGCCAGCAGCACCAGGGGTTTGTTGAGCAATCAGCCCCAGCATTTT; CDR3 protein: CASSTRGLLSNQPQHF
V gene: TRBV2; clone size: -; J gene: TRBJ2-3; D gene: TRBD1; CDR3 DNA: TGTGCCAGCTCGACAGGGGGTACAGATACGCAGTATTTT; CDR3 protein: CASSTGGTDTQYF
V gene: TRBV10-3; clone size: -; J gene: TRBJ2-3; D gene: -; CDR3 DNA: TGTGCCATCAGTGGAGAAACAGATACGCAGTATTTT; CDR3 protein: CAISGETDTQYF
V gene: TRBV11-3; clone size: few; J gene: TRBJ1-1; D gene: -; CDR3 DNA: TGTGCCAGCAGCTTAGATTGGTCCGGCACTGAAGCTTTCTTT; CDR3 protein: CASSLDWSGTEAFF
V gene: TRBV30; clone size: -; J gene: TRBJ1-2; D gene: TRBD1; CDR3 DNA: TGTGCCTGGGCCGGACAGGGAGGCGGCTACACCTTC; CDR3 protein: CAWAGQGGGYTF